Following are 21 T cell receptor beta chains from one sample sequenced in a study of tumor-infiltrating lymphocytes in localized non-small cell lung cancer. The method was immunoSEQ multiplex PCR; TCRdb's version includes in-frame clones alone and lacks a portion of them. The table lists some 5,000 clones, roughly four fifths of them singletons. The sequenced material came from lung tumor tissue. These receptors originate from a human donor with non-small cell lung cancer.

The count of this clone is one. The chain carries TRBV28 and TRBJ1-2; D call uncertain. CDR1 and CDR2 (germline): MDHEN, SYDVKM. Trimming shortened V by 8 bases and J by 3 bases, and 10 bases separated the two germline ends. The CDR3 length is 12 residues. CDR3 DNA sequence: TGTGCCAGCTCCGGCAGCGACTATGGCTACACCTTC. Translated, it gives CASSGSDYGYTF.

The chain combines TRBV30 with TRBJ1-4, with D tentatively TRBD1 (5 bases). Germline CDR1 is GTSNPN and CDR2 is SVGIG (reference sequence). CDR3 length equals 13 residues. With 2 bases removed from V and 11 bases from J, the gap between germline ends came to 15 bases. The CDR3 spells CAWSKGVNGKLFF. CDR3 in DNA: TGTGCCTGGAGTAAAGGGGTTAATGGGAAACTGTTTTTT.

V and J are TRBV4-1 and TRBJ2-7; TRBD1 agrees at 9 bases. This CDR3 is 15 amino acids long. Trimming at V came to 3 bases and at J to 2 bases, leaving 5 bases not matched to a gene. Germline lookup yields CDR1 MGHRA and CDR2 YSYEKL. In DNA, the CDR3 is TGCGCCAGCAGCCAGACCGGGACAGGGACCTACGAGCAGTACTTC. Its translation is CASSQTGTGTYEQYF.

This sequence joins TRBV19 and TRBJ1-4; TRBD1 might be the D (5 bases). V gave up 10 bases and J gave up 0 bases, with 15 bases separating them. The CDR3 is made up of 15 amino acids. Germline V gene data show CDR1 as LNHDA and CDR2 as SQIVND (reference sequence). CDR3 coding DNA: TGTGCCACCCACCGGCTGGGGGCAACTAATGAAAAACTGTTTTTT. The encoded protein is CATHRLGATNEKLFF.

This clone was counted only a few times. This chain links TRBV25-1 with TRBJ2-5; 8 nucleotides align to TRBD2. The V segment lost 1 base and the J segment 5 bases; nucleotides outside the gene matches: 9. The CDR3 is 16 amino acids. The germline CDR1 and CDR2 sequences are MGHDK and SYGVNS. CDR3 protein: CASSESGGRLVETQYF. The CDR3 region has the DNA TGTGCCAGCAGTGAATCGGGGGGGCGTCTAGTGGAGACCCAGTACTTC.

The V call is TRBV18, the J call TRBJ1-5, with D unclear. Germline-derived CDR1 and CDR2 are KGHSH and LQKENI. The CDR3 spans 15 residues. The ends were cut back, 0 bases at V and 1 base at J, with 7 bases in the middle. CDR3 region: CASSPPGMSNQPQHF. The CDR3 coding sequence is TGTGCCAGCTCACCACCGGGGATGAGCAATCAGCCCCAGCATTTT.

The rearrangement joins TRBV28 to TRBJ1-2; D uncertain. Germline assignment: CDR1 MDHEN and CDR2 SYDVKM. Trimming left V 2 bases short and J 4 bases short, with 11 bases between. This CDR3 has 14 amino acids. CDR3 sequence: CASSLRQIFYGYTF. The CDR3 DNA reads as TGTGCCAGCAGTTTAAGGCAAATCTTCTATGGCTACACCTTC.

This clone has only a few counts. The chain has TRBV5-4 and TRBJ1-1, with a possible D match to TRBD1 (5 bases). CDR3 length: 14 amino acids. Germline V lookup: CDR1 SGHNT, CDR2 YYREEE (reference sequence). The germline V and J ends were trimmed by 1 base and 4 bases, with 11 bases remaining between them. Here the CDR3 reads CASSLIGVRTEAFF. CDR3 bases: TGTGCCAGCAGCTTGATAGGGGTACGCACTGAAGCTTTCTTT.

This chain connects TRBV7-8 to TRBJ2-1, with 12 bases fitting TRBD2. The CDR3 consists of 19 residues. Trimming removed 4 bases from V and 5 bases from J; junction bases left unmatched: 15. Per germline, CDR1 SGHVS and CDR2 FQNEAQ. DNA for the CDR3: TGTGCCAGCAGCTACTTTCTAGCGGGAGGGCCGTGGCCTAACAATGAGCAGTTCTTC. Amino acid sequence: CASSYFLAGGPWPNNEQFF.

The chain recombines TRBV30 with TRBJ2-5; a weak D match, TRBD2 (5 bases). V was trimmed by 2 bases and J by 6 bases, leaving 19 bases between them. CDR3 length: 15 amino acids. CDR1 is GTSNPN and CDR2 is SVGIG in the germline V gene (reference sequence). CDR3 coding DNA: TGTGCCTGGAGTCCAAATTTCACTAGAGGAAAGACCCAGTACTTC. This sequence encodes CAWSPNFTRGKTQYF.

The chain joins TRBV18 to TRBJ2-7; a possible D gene is TRBD1 (6 bases). Trimming cost V 0 bases and J 4 bases, with 13 bases left between them. Germline assignment: CDR1 KGHSH and CDR2 LQKENI. CDR3 size: 15 residues. The CDR3 bases are TGTGCCAGCTCACCACCGCCTGGGGGCAAGTACGAGCAGTACTTC. Translated: CASSPPPGGKYEQYF.

The chain carries TRBV7-8 and TRBJ1-3; 8 nucleotides match TRBD1. The length of the CDR3 is 14 residues. V shed 7 bases, J shed 4 bases, and the junction held 6 bases outside the gene matches. Germline CDR1 and CDR2: SGHVS and FQNEAQ. The CDR3: CASTSGGGGNTIYF. The CDR3 bases are TGTGCCAGCACCTCAGGGGGCGGGGGAAACACCATATATTTT.

This clone was seen only once. J is TRBJ1-1 and V is TRBV18, with D possibly matching TRBD1 (6 bases). The germline V gene encodes CDR1 KGHSH and CDR2 LQKENI. CDR3 size: 14 residues. Trimming removed 5 bases at V and 3 bases at J, with 13 bases between. The CDR3 DNA is TGTGCCAGCTCAACTACAGGGAAGGACACTGAAGCTTTCTTT. Its protein is CASSTTGKDTEAFF.

The chain joins TRBV10-1 to TRBJ2-1; TRBD2 might be the D (5 bases). Looked up from germline, CDR1 is WNHNN and CDR2 is SYGVQD (reference sequence). Between the trimmed V and J ends, which lost 3 bases and 9 bases, there was a span of 12 bases. This CDR3 is 13 amino acids long. CDR3 in amino acids: CASSDGIGSEQFF. The CDR3 DNA follows: TGCGCCAGCAGTGACGGTATAGGGAGTGAGCAGTTCTTC.

This chain links TRBV29-1 with TRBJ1-4; D is uncertain. Germline assignment: CDR1 SQVTM and CDR2 ANQGSEA. V shed 6 bases and J shed 8 bases, with 13 bases lying between them. This CDR3 spans 12 amino acids. CDR3 DNA: TGCAGCGTGAGGAGGGTCGACGAAAAACTGTTTTTT. Translated: CSVRRVDEKLFF.

The V gene is TRBV28, the J gene TRBJ1-5; unclear D gene. Germline V CDR1 and CDR2: MDHEN, SYDVKM. Trimming pared 4 bases from V and 0 bases from J, leaving 13 bases between. The CDR3 is made up of 16 amino acids. The CDR3 region is CASSSLGFLSNQPQHF. The CDR3, as DNA: TGTGCCAGCAGTTCCCTTGGTTTTCTTAGCAATCAGCCCCAGCATTTT.

The chain recombines TRBV7-2 with TRBJ2-1; 8 bases map to TRBD2. CDR1 and CDR2 (germline): SGHTA, FQGNSA. Germline trimming cut 1 base from V and 5 bases from J; bases unmatched to any gene: 10. This CDR3 region has 17 residues. CDR3 protein: CASSLGGTSGGDNEQFF. CDR3 nucleotide sequence: TGTGCCAGCAGCTTAGGGGGAACTAGCGGTGGGGACAATGAGCAGTTCTTC.

A single count supports this clone. The rearrangement joins TRBV4-3 to TRBJ2-7; 8 positions match TRBD1. V dropped 4 bases and J dropped 2; count of bases not matched to a gene: 7. The CDR3 is 15 residues long. The germline V gene has CDR1 LGHNA and CDR2 YSLEER. The CDR3 bases are TGCGCCAGCAGCCCTGGACAGGGCGGACCCTACGAGCAGTACTTC. Translating it yields CASSPGQGGPYEQYF.

The chain has TRBV7-2 and TRBJ1-2; perhaps TRBD1 as D (6 bases). The CDR3 is made up of 15 amino acids. Trimming left V 6 bases short and J 8 bases short, with 22 bases between. Germline loops: CDR1 SGHTA, CDR2 FQGNSA. CDR3 protein: CASSYRTGFSDGYTF. The DNA for the CDR3 is TGTGCCAGCAGTTACCGTACAGGGTTCTCGGACGGCTACACCTTC.

V and J are TRBV29-1 and TRBJ2-1; D gene ambiguous. With 6 bases removed from V and 10 bases from J, the gap between germline ends came to 10 bases. Germline CDR1 reads SQVTM; CDR2 reads ANQGSEA. This CDR3 is 10 amino acids long. CDR3 in DNA: TGCAGCGTCCTGATGAGAGAGCAGTTCTTC. Its protein is CSVLMREQFF.

The chain recombines TRBV6-9 with TRBJ2-3; 9 bases align to TRBD1. Per the germline V gene, CDR1 is MNHGY and CDR2 is SVAAGI. Trimming cost V 0 bases and J 3 bases; bases outside gene matches: 7. CDR3 size: 17 residues. This chain's CDR3 is CASSYSIPGQGTDTQYF. CDR3 nucleotide sequence: TGTGCCAGCAGTTATTCGATTCCGGGACAGGGTACAGATACGCAGTATTTT.